What follows is one T cell receptor (beta chain) and its context. The CDR3 ends on some other residue instead of the conserved phenylalanine or tryptophan, so this is likely a read error. The DNA is omitted, as the CDR3 cannot be located on it reliably, and the CDR3 follows TCRdb's listing. Source study methods: Reference gene primers were amplified, and this amplification served to estimate nucleated cell counts. Using immunoSEQ multiplex PCR, the repertoire was profiled, and TCRdb retains in-frame clones only, with some absent. V, J and clone size reflect that table, while D and trimming were determined from the DNA. The sample consists of tens of thousands of clones, 80% to 90% of them appearing once. Germline CDR1 SGHTS, CDR2 YDEGEE. With termini counted, the CDR3 has 12 amino acids. The data stem from a study of blood T cell repertoires in COVID-19. Whole-study context: PBMCs, B-cell-depleted T cells, or T cells were the source of the cDNA or gDNA that made up the material.

Sequencing input: peripheral blood. This clonotype was sampled from a man aged 80 or over with acute or convalescent COVID-19. V usage is TRBV5-8 and J usage is TRBJ2-7; TRBD2 was called by the table and not checked on the DNA. This CDR3 reads CASSRDYNPKEP.